Shown below are 2 T cell receptor beta chains from a single sample sequenced in a study of cytomegalovirus exposure and HLA in healthy donors. 13 Jbeta primers and 60 Vbeta primers were used for the PCR. Sequenced by immunoSEQ multiplex PCR; TCRdb stores in-frame clones only, minus some. This table holds around 91,000 clones, 64% found once. Sequenced input: PBMCs. The source is a man between 60 and 75 years old in good health and CMV-seronegative.

This clone occurred once. This sequence joins TRBV5-4 and TRBJ2-2; TRBD2 agrees at 10 bases. In germline, CDR1 is SGHNT, CDR2 YYREEE (reference sequence). The CDR3 runs to 16 residues. With V trimmed by 1 base and J by 6 bases, 6 bases remained unmatched. The chain's CDR3 is CASSLPSGSRSGELFF. CDR3 in DNA: TGTGCCAGCAGCTTGCCTAGCGGGAGTCGATCCGGGGAGCTGTTTTTT.

This clone was detected only a few times. The gene calls are TRBV5-1 and TRBJ2-3; possibly TRBD2 for D (5 bases). Looked up from germline, CDR1 is SGHRS and CDR2 is YFSETQ. The CDR3 is 15 residues long. V was trimmed by 0 bases and J by 4 bases, leaving 12 bases between them. The chain's CDR3 is CASSLDTSSPDTQYF. The CDR3 nucleotides read TGCGCCAGCAGCTTGGATACTAGTTCGCCAGATACGCAGTATTTT.